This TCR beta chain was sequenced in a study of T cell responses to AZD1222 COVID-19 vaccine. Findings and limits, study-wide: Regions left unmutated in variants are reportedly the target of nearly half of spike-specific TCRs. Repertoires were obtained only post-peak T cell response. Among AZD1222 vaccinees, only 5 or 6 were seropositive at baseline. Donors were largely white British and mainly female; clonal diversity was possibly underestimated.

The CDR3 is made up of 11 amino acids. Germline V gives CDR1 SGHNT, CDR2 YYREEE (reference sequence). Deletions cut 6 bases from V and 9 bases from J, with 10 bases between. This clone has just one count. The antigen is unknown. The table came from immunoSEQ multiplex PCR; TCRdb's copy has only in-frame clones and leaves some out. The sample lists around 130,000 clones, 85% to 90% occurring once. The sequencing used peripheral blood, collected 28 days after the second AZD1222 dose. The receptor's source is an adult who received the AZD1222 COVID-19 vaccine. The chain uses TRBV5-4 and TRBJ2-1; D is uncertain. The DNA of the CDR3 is TGTGCCAGCATCAGTGGGCGTGAGCAGTTCTTC. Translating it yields CASISGREQFF. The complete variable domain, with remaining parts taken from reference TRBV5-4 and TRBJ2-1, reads ETGVTQSPTHLIKTRGQQVTLRCSSQSGHNTVSWYQQALGQGPQFIFQYYREEENGRGNFPPRFSGLQFPNYSSELNVNALELDDSALYLCASISGREQFFGPGTRLTVL.